One and the same sample provided the 19 T cell receptor beta chains below, sequenced in a study of blood T cell repertoires in COVID-19. Produced via immunoSEQ multiplex PCR; TCRdb's table is partial and in-frame only. The data contain about 210,000 clones, 65% to 90% of them singletons. What was sequenced was PBMCs or T cells enriched from blood (not recorded which). Receptors originate from a woman aged 45 to 65 with acute COVID-19.

The chain combines TRBV14 with TRBJ1-1; D is uncertain. Germline CDR1 reads SGHDN; CDR2 reads FVKESK. This CDR3 is 13 amino acids long. V was clipped by 3 bases and J by 8 bases, with 13 bases between them. As DNA, the CDR3 is TGTGCCAGCAGCCAGATACAGCACTCGGAAGCTTTCTTT. It yields the protein CASSQIQHSEAFF.

This clone was recorded once. The chain joins TRBV7-9 to TRBJ2-1, with 11 bases aligning to TRBD2. V was clipped by 8 bases and J by 7 bases; unmatched bases: 10. The CDR3 totals 15 residues. CDR1 and CDR2 from the germline V gene are SEHNR and FQNEAQ (reference sequence). CDR3: CASVTSGKEWNEQFF. The CDR3 DNA follows: TGTGCCAGCGTGACTAGCGGGAAAGAATGGAATGAGCAGTTCTTC.

The chain recombines TRBV18 with TRBJ1-1; TRBD1 aligns across 7 bases. Per germline, CDR1 KGHSH and CDR2 LQKENI. J lost 5 bases, V lost 3 bases, and 3 bases had no gene match. This CDR3 comprises 13 residues. This CDR3 reads CASSPHRGTEAFF. The CDR3 nucleotides are TGTGCCAGCTCACCCCACAGGGGTACTGAAGCTTTCTTT. Together with reference TRBV18 and TRBJ1-1, the CDR3 gives the full variable domain: NAGVMQNPRHLVRRRGQEARLRCSPMKGHSHVYWYRQLPEEGLKFMVYLQKENIIDESGMPKERFSAEFPKEGPSILRIQQVVRGDSAAYFCASSPHRGTEAFFGQGTRLTVV.

The chain recombines TRBV11-2 with TRBJ2-7, with 7 bases aligning to TRBD2. CDR3 length equals 15 residues. V trimming: 5 bases; J trimming: 3 bases; junction bases outside the gene matches: 10. Germline CDR1 is SGHAT and CDR2 is FQNNGV. CDR3 nucleotides: TGTGCCAGCAGCGAGCGAGCGGGGCCCTTCTACGAGCAGTACTTC. Protein: CASSERAGPFYEQYF.

This clone was counted a few times. As DNA, the CDR3 is TGCGCCAGCAGCTTGGTAGCGGGGGAGACCCAGTACTTC. Its translation: CASSLVAGETQYF. The V gene is TRBV5-1, the J gene TRBJ2-5; 8 bases are a match to TRBD2. This CDR3 is built from 13 residues. Germline CDR1 reads SGHRS; CDR2 reads YFSETQ. The ends lost 0 bases at V and 5 bases at J; junction bases unmatched: 0. Combining the CDR3 with reference TRBV5-1 and TRBJ2-5 gives the whole variable domain KAGVTQTPRYLIKTRGQQVTLSCSPISGHRSVSWYQQTPGQGLQFLFEYFSETQRNKGNFPGRFSGRQFSNSRSEMNVSTLELGDSALYLCASSLVAGETQYFGPGTRLLVL.

This chain links TRBV7-2 with TRBJ1-5, with TRBD1 identical over 9 bases. This CDR3 is built from 16 residues. Unmatched junction bases numbered 6, after V lost 5 bases and J lost 1 base. Germline V CDR1 and CDR2: SGHTA, FQGNSA. The CDR3: CASSQKQGASNQPQHF. The CDR3, as DNA: TGTGCCAGCAGCCAAAAACAGGGGGCGAGCAATCAGCCCCAGCATTTT.

The rearrangement links TRBV5-1 to TRBJ2-2; a possible D gene is TRBD2 (6 bases). The germline V gene encodes CDR1 SGHRS and CDR2 YFSETQ. The CDR3 sequence is 15 residues long. The V end lost 4 bases, the J end lost 3 bases, and 13 bases lay between the germline ends. The CDR3 region is CASSTGGMDTGELFF. The CDR3 nucleotides read TGCGCCAGCAGCACCGGGGGAATGGACACCGGGGAGCTGTTTTTT.

The genes are TRBV5-4 and TRBJ2-5; maybe TRBD1 (6 bases). Trimming took off 4 bases at V and 6 bases at J, with 22 bases between the two ends. Germline V CDR1 and CDR2: SGHNT, YYREEE (reference sequence). The CDR3 is 16 residues long. DNA for the CDR3: TGTGCCAGCAGCCCGAGTGGGGGCCCGATCGCTAAGACCCAGTACTTC. Protein: CASSPSGGPIAKTQYF.

The chain couples TRBV13 to TRBJ2-2, with a weak D call TRBD2 (6 bases). CDR3 length equals 16 residues. V was trimmed by 5 bases and J by 1 base, leaving 14 bases between them. CDR1 is PRHDT and CDR2 is FYEKMQ in the germline V gene (reference sequence). CDR3 amino acids: CASSARGRENTGELFF. The CDR3, as DNA: TGTGCCAGCAGCGCGCGAGGGCGGGAGAACACCGGGGAGCTGTTTTTT.

V gene TRBV15 combines with J gene TRBJ1-4; D is undetermined. The CDR3 length is 13 residues. The germline gives CDR1 LNHNV, CDR2 YYDKDF (reference sequence). V lost 1 base to trimming and J lost 7 bases, with 7 bases between them. The CDR3 spells CATSRVPSEKLFF. The CDR3 nucleotides read TGTGCCACCAGCAGAGTTCCGAGTGAAAAACTGTTTTTT. Looking up the rest from reference TRBV15 and TRBJ1-4 gives the full variable domain: DAMVIQNPRYQVTQFGKPVTLSCSQTLNHNVMYWYQQKSSQAPKLLFHYYDKDFNNEADTPDNFQSRRPNTSFCFLDIRSPGLGDTAMYLCATSRVPSEKLFFGSGTQLSVL.

The chain couples TRBV2 to TRBJ2-1, with TRBD2 as a possible D gene (5 bases). Trimming took 5 bases from V and 4 from J, leaving 18 bases between them. The CDR3 consists of 16 residues. Germline CDR1 SNHLY, CDR2 FYNNEI. In DNA, the CDR3 is TGTGCCAGCAGTTCCCGGGGAACAACCCCTTACAATGAGCAGTTCTTC. Amino acid sequence: CASSSRGTTPYNEQFF. The variable domain in full, completed from reference TRBV2 and TRBJ2-1, reads EPEVTQTPSHQVTQMGQEVILRCVPISNHLYFYWYRQILGQKVEFLVSFYNNEISEKSEIFDDQFSVERPDGSNFTLKIRSTKLEDSAMYFCASSSRGTTPYNEQFFGPGTRLTVL.

The V gene is TRBV18, the J gene TRBJ2-7; 10 nucleotides agree with TRBD2. The germline V gene encodes CDR1 KGHSH and CDR2 LQKENI. The length of the CDR3 is 15 residues. The J segment lost 0 bases and the V segment lost 6 bases, leaving 5 bases of the junction unmatched. The CDR3 DNA sequence: TGTGCCAGCTCGTCATGGACTAGCGGCTCCTACGAGCAGTACTTC. Protein sequence: CASSSWTSGSYEQYF.

The chain carries TRBV18 and TRBJ1-2, with a weak D call TRBD1 (5 bases). Trimming took 6 bases from V and 6 from J, leaving 14 bases between them. The germline V gene has CDR1 KGHSH and CDR2 LQKENI. CDR3 length: 13 residues. The CDR3 spells CASSTRTIDGYTF. DNA of the CDR3: TGTGCCAGCTCGACACGGACAATCGATGGCTACACCTTC.

The rearrangement uses TRBV3-1 (or the pseudogene TRBV3-2) and TRBJ2-7, with TRBD2 matching over 15 bases. The CDR3 runs to 15 residues. The V gene end was trimmed by 1 base and the J gene end by 10 bases; junction bases not matched to a gene: 5. Looked up from germline, CDR1 is LGHDT and CDR2 is YNNKEL (reference sequence). The CDR3 sequence: CASSQGGLAGGSQYF. DNA of the CDR3: TGTGCCAGCAGCCAAGGGGGACTAGCGGGGGGCAGTCAGTACTTC.

V usage is TRBV28 and J usage is TRBJ2-7, with TRBD2 as a possible D gene (7 bases). V was clipped by 6 bases and J by 2 bases, with 14 bases between them. The germline V gene encodes CDR1 MDHEN and CDR2 SYDVKM. CDR3 size: 14 residues. CDR3 protein: CASRPGGPPYEQYF. As DNA, the CDR3 is TGTGCCAGCAGACCCGGGGGGCCACCCTACGAGCAGTACTTC.

The V and J genes are TRBV5-1 and TRBJ1-2; the D is unclear. From germline, CDR1 is SGHRS and CDR2 YFSETQ. The CDR3 is 15 amino acids. V was trimmed by 0 bases and J by 2 bases, leaving 11 bases between them. CDR3 region: CASSLAAGLNYGYTF. As DNA, the CDR3 is TGCGCCAGCAGCTTGGCCGCAGGACTAAACTATGGCTACACCTTC. The whole variable domain, filled in from reference TRBV5-1 and TRBJ1-2, reads KAGVTQTPRYLIKTRGQQVTLSCSPISGHRSVSWYQQTPGQGLQFLFEYFSETQRNKGNFPGRFSGRQFSNSRSEMNVSTLELGDSALYLCASSLAAGLNYGYTFGSGTRLTVV.

V gene TRBV2 combines with J gene TRBJ2-3; no clear D. The CDR3 length is 11 residues. V was shortened by 3 bases and J by 12 bases, with 10 bases between the two germline ends. Germline V gene data show CDR1 as SNHLY and CDR2 as FYNNEI. The CDR3 DNA follows: TGTGCCAGCAGTGACGGGTTAGCTCAGTATTTT. This codes for CASSDGLAQYF. The whole variable domain, remainder taken from reference TRBV2 and TRBJ2-3, is EPEVTQTPSHQVTQMGQEVILRCVPISNHLYFYWYRQILGQKVEFLVSFYNNEISEKSEIFDDQFSVERPDGSNFTLKIRSTKLEDSAMYFCASSDGLAQYFGPGTRLTVL.

J is TRBJ1-4 and V is TRBV7-8; 7 bases are shared with TRBD1. The CDR3 sequence is 17 residues long. The germline V gene has CDR1 SGHVS and CDR2 FQNEAQ. Trimming took 1 base from V and 0 from J; bases not matched to a gene: 5. The CDR3 DNA follows: TGTGCCAGCAGCTTAGGGACAGGCAGTGCAACTAATGAAAAACTGTTTTTT. This codes for CASSLGTGSATNEKLFF.

The CDR3 loop is CASSLNGANTGELFF. The DNA of the CDR3 is TGTGCCAGCAGCTTAAACGGAGCCAACACCGGGGAGCTGTTTTTT. V gene TRBV7-3 combines with J gene TRBJ2-2, with D uncertain. This CDR3 is 15 amino acids long. Germline CDR1 reads SGHTA; CDR2 reads FQGTGA. V was trimmed by 1 base and J by 2 bases, leaving 8 bases between them.